These 10 T cell receptor beta chains share one sample of origin, sequenced in a study of T cells after yellow fever vaccination. TCRdb fed the 5' RACE reads into MiXCR, producing one record per CDR3 protein. The table has just under 600,000 distinct CDR3 sequences, approximately 13% seen once; the top ten hold over 12%. This specimen consisted of PBMCs, obtained on the day of the yellow fever booster vaccination. The receptor source for this set is a man aged 30-40 years who received the YFV17D yellow fever vaccine.

This clonotype was seen at least ten times. This rearrangement joins TRBV7-2 to TRBJ1-1, with 10 bases lining up with TRBD1. The CDR3 has 17 residues. Looked up from germline, CDR1 is SGHTA and CDR2 is FQGNSA. V lost 0 bases and J lost 0; bases outside the gene matches: 4. DNA for the CDR3: TGTGCCAGCAGCTTAGCCCGGACAGGGGGGCTGAACACTGAAGCTTTCTTT. Translated: CASSLARTGGLNTEAFF.

The V call is TRBV7-2, the J call TRBJ2-5; D is ambiguous. V gave up 4 bases and J gave up 6 bases, with 12 bases separating them. Germline loops: CDR1 SGHTA, CDR2 FQGNSA. This CDR3 has 13 amino acids. The CDR3 DNA reads as TGTGCCAGCAGCTATCTCATTCTGCAGACCCAGTACTTC. Translation gives CASSYLILQTQYF. The whole variable domain, filled in from reference TRBV7-2 and TRBJ2-5, reads GAGVSQSPSNKVTEKGKDVELRCDPISGHTALYWYRQSLGQGLEFLIYFQGNSAPDKSGLPSDRFSAERTGGSVSTLTIQRTQQEDSAVYLCASSYLILQTQYFGPGTRLLVL.

This clonotype was seen more than once but under ten times. This chain links TRBV7-2 with TRBJ2-7; 11 nucleotides line up with TRBD2. This CDR3 region has 15 residues. V shed 1 base and J 7 bases; nucleotides not matched to a gene: 6. Germline values: CDR1 SGHTA, CDR2 FQGNSA. The CDR3 DNA is TGTGCCAGCAGCTTAGTGACTAGCGGGAATGGGGAGCAGTACTTC. Its translation: CASSLVTSGNGEQYF.

The chain uses TRBV4-3 and TRBJ2-2, with D perhaps TRBD2 (5 bases). V lost 6 bases, J lost 1 base, and 9 bases lay in between. This CDR3 region has 14 residues. The germline V gene has CDR1 LGHNA and CDR2 YSLEER. The CDR3 region is CASRPGMNTGELFF. CDR3 coding DNA: TGCGCCAGCAGACCCGGGATGAACACCGGGGAGCTGTTTTTT.

The chain combines TRBV30 with TRBJ2-3; D is unresolved. Looked up from germline, CDR1 is GTSNPN and CDR2 is SVGIG (reference sequence). The length of the CDR3 is 12 residues. With 3 bases removed from V and 3 bases from J, the gap between germline ends came to 7 bases. Here the CDR3 DNA reads TGTGCCTGGAGAGCCCTTACAGATACGCAGTATTTT. Amino acid sequence: CAWRALTDTQYF.

This clonotype was seen a few times. The chain couples TRBV7-8 to TRBJ2-1; no reliable D call. The CDR3 runs to 13 residues. Germline CDR1 SGHVS, CDR2 FQNEAQ. The ends were cut back, 3 bases at V and 9 bases at J, with 12 bases in the middle. The CDR3 DNA is TGTGCCAGCAGCTTTGCCGTTTTACGTGAGCAGTTCTTC. This codes for CASSFAVLREQFF.

This chain links TRBV5-3 with TRBJ2-7; D unclear. TRBV5-3 is identified as an open reading frame with a role that is uncertain. V was clipped by 8 bases and J by 6 bases, with 18 bases between them. CDR3 length: 13 residues. The CDR3, as DNA: TGTGCCAGCAGCACCGGGCTCCTAAGCGAGCAGTACTTC. As protein: CASSTGLLSEQYF.

Only a few counts were recorded for this clonotype. The chain combines TRBV28 with TRBJ1-5; weak D call: TRBD1 (6 bases). This CDR3 contains 14 residues. V lost 7 bases and J 6 bases, leaving 16 bases between the germline ends. Germline V gene sequence: CDR1 MDHEN, CDR2 SYDVKM. CDR3 amino acids: CASTLNRARQPQHF. CDR3 in DNA: TGTGCCAGCACACTTAACAGGGCCCGTCAGCCCCAGCATTTT.

This clonotype was observed a handful of times. The chain carries TRBV7-9 and TRBJ2-4, with D hard to call. The germline gives CDR1 SEHNR, CDR2 FQNEAQ (reference sequence). V was pared by 5 bases and J by 4 bases, with 18 bases between. The CDR3 is 16 residues long. The CDR3 reads CASSPPVGVPKNIQYF. CDR3 sequence (DNA): TGTGCCAGCAGCCCCCCCGTTGGAGTTCCAAAAAACATTCAGTACTTC.

The gene calls are TRBV4-3 and TRBJ2-1; 9 nucleotides align to TRBD2. The V gene end was trimmed by 1 base and the J gene end by 0 bases; junction bases not matched to a gene: 4. Germline assignment: CDR1 LGHNA and CDR2 YSLEER. The CDR3 is 17 residues long. The CDR3 reads CASSQATAGGSYNEQFF. The CDR3 DNA sequence: TGCGCCAGCAGCCAAGCAACAGCGGGGGGCTCCTACAATGAGCAGTTCTTC.